One T cell receptor beta chain is described in this entry. Antigen: not known. These data belong to a study of T-cell reconstitution after alpha-beta-depleted transplantation in children. Looked up from germline, CDR1 is SEHNR and CDR2 is FQNEAQ (reference sequence). The germline V and J ends were trimmed by 0 bases and 4 bases, with 17 bases remaining between them. The CDR3 extends over 17 amino acids. Unique molecular identifiers were incorporated when the TCRbeta library was constructed. TCRdb itself ran the PCR reads through MiXCR, one entry per CDR3 protein. The sample carries 500,000 to 650,000 distinct CDR3 sequences, over 10% recorded once. Study-level points and caveats: At around two months after transplant, the alpha-beta T cells were reportedly derived from several hundred expanded clones that came from non-depleted graft cells. T-cell counts and diversity at one year following transplant were attributed mainly to newly produced T cells. In some patients, recipient T cells and intrathymic progenitors surviving conditioning explained high day-60 diversity.

The chain couples TRBV7-9 to TRBJ2-3; possibly TRBD2 for D (5 bases). Sequenced here: PBMCs, mostly from graft donor cells, sampled 360 days after TCRalphabeta/CD19-depleted stem cell transplant. The receptor was isolated from a male patient younger than 18 who had a stem cell transplant for acute myeloid leukemia, so the T cells may come from the graft donor. The CDR3 DNA reads TGTGCCAGCAGCTTAGCAGTGAGGAGGAGAGGCCCAGATACGCAGTATTTT. Protein product: CASSLAVRRRGPDTQYF.